This TCR beta chain emerged from a study of blood T cell repertoires in COVID-19. Study background: For recovered donors of Cohort 3, there were two negative PCRs, clearance, or symptom resolution. The cDNA or gDNA used as material had been derived from T cells, B-cell-depleted T cells, or PBMCs.

The V gene end was trimmed by 6 bases and the J gene end by 4 bases; junction bases not matched to a gene: 3. Germline-derived CDR1 and CDR2 are MNHEY and SMNVEV (reference sequence). The CDR3 extends over 14 amino acids. Clones were sequenced by immunoSEQ multiplex PCR, and TCRdb holds only the in-frame ones, with some missing. The sample contains some 190,000 clones, around 83% of which appear only once. Sequencing was done on a sample of PBMCs or T cells enriched from blood (not recorded which). The chain links TRBV27 to TRBJ1-6; 7 bases fit TRBD1. The TCR comes from a woman in her forties in a cohort exposed to, infected with or recovered from COVID-19 (not recorded which). The CDR3 DNA reads TGTGCCAGCAGAGAGACAGGGTATAATTCACCCCTCCACTTT. Amino acids: CASRETGYNSPLHF.